These T cell receptor beta chains were read from a single sample in a study of T cell repertoires in Merkel cell carcinoma. Sequenced by immunoSEQ multiplex PCR; TCRdb stores in-frame clones only, minus some. Of fewer than 15,000 clones listed, approximately 80% are singletons. The sequencing sample was made of tumor tissue. Every receptor here comes from an adult with Merkel cell carcinoma. Both conserved end residues are part of each CDR3. A D gene is named only where the DNA matches it firmly. The size entry is marked missing in some rows and otherwise reads once, few, many or a size class.

len	abundance	d_gene	j_gene	v_gene	CDR3nt	CDR3aa
13	.	.	TRBJ1-6	TRBV7-9	TGTGCCAGCAAGAGGGCAGAGAATTCACCCCTCCACTTT	CASKRAENSPLHF
14	.	TRBD1	TRBJ1-1	TRBV6-6	TGTGCCAGCAGACCTCGGGACAGGGACACTGAAGCTTTCTTT	CASRPRDRDTEAFF
14	.	.	TRBJ1-2	TRBV6-2/TRBV6-3	TGTGCCAGCAGCTATAGGGGAGGGGCCTATGGCTACACCTTC	CASSYRGGAYGYTF
14	few	TRBD2	TRBJ2-7	TRBV10-3	TGTGCCATCAGGGAGGGAGGGACTAGCTACGAGCAGTACTTC	CAIREGGTSYEQYF
15	.	TRBD2	TRBJ2-3	TRBV10-3	TGTGCCATCAGTGAGTCGATAGCGGGAGTAGATACGCAGTATTTT	CAISESIAGVDTQYF
16	.	TRBD2	TRBJ2-3	TRBV5-6	TGTGCCAGCAGCTTGGTAGCTAGCGGGGGCACAGATACGCAGTATTTT	CASSLVASGGTDTQYF
14	few	.	TRBJ1-1	TRBV6-2/TRBV6-3	TGTGCCAGCAGTTCCTGGGCGGTCGAGACTGAAGCTTTCTTT	CASSSWAVETEAFF
15	.	.	TRBJ2-1	TRBV6-5	TGTGCCAGCAGTTACAGCCGTATGGGGGGCAATGAGCAGTTCTTC	CASSYSRMGGNEQFF
14	.	.	TRBJ1-1	TRBV9	TGTGCCAGCAGCGGTCCCGACGGGCGGACTGAAGCTTTCTTT	CASSGPDGRTEAFF
17	.	TRBD1	TRBJ2-7	TRBV10-3	TGTGCCATCAGTGAGCAGCAGGGGGTTGCCTTCTCCTACGAGCAGTACTTC	CAISEQQGVAFSYEQYF
16	.	TRBD2	TRBJ2-5	TRBV5-1	TGCGCCAGCAGCCGGACTAGCGGGGGGGCCGGGGAGACCCAGTACTTC	CASSRTSGGAGETQYF
14	medium-sized	.	TRBJ2-1	TRBV7-3	TGTGCCAGCAGCTTTGATCACGGGAACGATGAGCAGTTCTTC	CASSFDHGNDEQFF
15	.	.	TRBJ1-1	TRBV27	TGTGCCAGCAGTTCTCTCGCGGCTGGGGACACTGAAGCTTTCTTT	CASSSLAAGDTEAFF
14	.	.	TRBJ2-4	TRBV11-3	TGTGCCAGCAGCTTGGGAGAAGCCAAAAACATTCAGTACTTC	CASSLGEAKNIQYF
15	.	TRBD2	TRBJ2-3	TRBV7-3	TGTGCCAGCAGCCCTAGCGGGGGGGCCTTGGATACGCAGTATTTT	CASSPSGGALDTQYF
14	.	TRBD2	TRBJ2-2	TRBV6-2/TRBV6-3	TGTGCCAGCAGTGGGGGACTAGCGGCCAGGGAGCTGTTTTTT	CASSGGLAARELFF
15	.	.	TRBJ2-2	TRBV4-1	TGCGCCAGCAGCCTCTGGACCACGAACACCGGGGAGCTGTTTTTT	CASSLWTTNTGELFF
14	few	TRBD1	TRBJ2-7	TRBV7-6	TGTGCCAGCAGCTCGGGGACAGACTCCTACGAGCAGTACTTC	CASSSGTDSYEQYF
14	.	TRBD1	TRBJ2-7	TRBV6-5	TGTGCCAGCAGTCTCGGACAGGTTTACTACGAGCAGTACTTC	CASSLGQVYYEQYF
16	.	TRBD1	TRBJ2-4	TRBV2	TGTACCAGCGAAGGGGACAGGGGGCGTTTAAAACGCATTCAGTACTTC	CTSEGDRGRLKRIQYF
14	.	.	TRBJ2-2	TRBV27	TGTGCCAGCAGTTCGCTAGTTGGGGCCGGGGAGCTGTTTTTT	CASSSLVGAGELFF
14	.	.	TRBJ2-5	TRBV19	TGTGCCAGTAGTATTGGGGGGTTCCAAGAGACCCAGTACTTC	CASSIGGFQETQYF
12	.	.	TRBJ1-1	TRBV7-2	TGTGCCAGCAGCTTAGGGGCGGGAGAAGCTTTCTTT	CASSLGAGEAFF
14	.	.	TRBJ2-7	TRBV6-1	TGTGCCAGCAGTGAATCCGGCAGGGATTACGAGCAGTACTTC	CASSESGRDYEQYF
13	large	.	TRBJ2-7	TRBV9	TGTGCCAGCAGCCCCAGTGGGGGAAGCGAGCAGTACTTC	CASSPSGGSEQYF
14	.	.	TRBJ1-1	TRBV18	TGTGCCAGCTCAGCGACAGAAGGGTACACTGAAGCTTTCTTT	CASSATEGYTEAFF
16	.	.	TRBJ1-1	TRBV7-2	TGTGCCAGCAGCTTAGGACTCATCGGGGGGACTGCTGAAGCTTTCTTT	CASSLGLIGGTAEAFF
15	medium-sized	TRBD1	TRBJ1-4	TRBV7-9	TGTGCCAGCAGCCCCTCCGGACAGGGAGGGGAAAAACTGTTTTTT	CASSPSGQGGEKLFF
14	.	.	TRBJ2-2	TRBV2	TGTGCCAGCAGAGACAGGTCCACCACCGGGGAGCTGTTTTTT	CASRDRSTTGELFF
16	.	.	TRBJ1-2	TRBV5-5	TGTGCCAGCAGCTTGTCCCGAACCGGCTACCTCTATGGCTACACCTTC	CASSLSRTGYLYGYTF
15	.	TRBD1	TRBJ2-1	TRBV29-1	TGCAGCCTAATACCCGACCGGGACAGGGGGAACGAGCAGTTCTTC	CSLIPDRDRGNEQFF
13	medium-sized	TRBD1	TRBJ1-4	TRBV29-1	TGCAGCGTTGTGGGCAGGGGGAATGAAAAACTGTTTTTT	CSVVGRGNEKLFF
15	.	TRBD1	TRBJ1-5	TRBV19	TGTGCCAGTAGTATAGGGGGGACAGGGTCTCAGCCCCAGCATTTT	CASSIGGTGSQPQHF
14	.	TRBD1	TRBJ2-5	TRBV20-1	TGCAGTGCTAGTTCGGGACAGGGTTACGAGACCCAGTACTTC	CSASSGQGYETQYF
14	.	.	TRBJ1-2	TRBV6-6	TGTGCCAGCAGTTACTCGCGGGGGAACTATGGCTACACCTTC	CASSYSRGNYGYTF
12	.	.	TRBJ2-3	TRBV7-9	TGTGCCAGCAGCTTAGGCTGGGGTACGCAGTATTTT	CASSLGWGTQYF
13	.	.	TRBJ1-1	TRBV18	TGTGCCAGCTCACCGGACACTTCCGAAGGAGCTTTCTTT	CASSPDTSEGAFF
12	few	.	TRBJ1-2	TRBV10-3	TGTGCCAACCAAGGGGGGGACTATGGCTACACCTTC	CANQGGDYGYTF
15	.	TRBD2	TRBJ2-7	TRBV9	TGTGCCAGCAGCGAATCAAGCGGGAGTCAATACGAGCAGTACTTC	CASSESSGSQYEQYF